This entry is about one T cell receptor (beta chain). The repertoire was sequenced with immunoSEQ multiplex PCR; TCRdb's copy has only in-frame clones and lacks some. This sample has under 35,000 clones; 82% occur once, and the top ten carry 3% to 3.5%. The entry originates in a study of preoperative IRX-2 immunotherapy in early breast cancer. Described treatment: preoperative locoregional IRX-2 cytokine immunotherapy. Preoperative locoregional IRX-2 cytokine immunotherapy was tested in the phase Ib source study. This sample was obtained from a patient treated with IRX-2 immunotherapy. The sequence came from a human donor with breast cancer.

CDR3 amino acids: CAWSPLGAPNEKLFF. DNA of the CDR3: TGTGCCTGGAGTCCACTAGGGGCCCCTAATGAAAAACTGTTTTTT. The V gene is TRBV30, the J gene TRBJ1-4; maybe TRBD1 (5 bases). Looked up from germline, CDR1 is GTSNPN and CDR2 is SVGIG (reference sequence). The CDR3 has 15 residues. V lost 2 bases, J lost 3 bases, and 13 bases lay in between.